The 6 T cell receptor beta chains below all came from one sample that was sequenced in a study of spatial heterogeneity in lung cancer. Time point given: sample taken at primary tumor resection. Unsorted whole RNA from tumor, nontumor lung or frozen PBMC underwent sequencing. TCRdb independently ran MiXCR on the 5' RACE reads; one entry per CDR3 protein. The profile covers under 11,000 distinct CDR3 sequences, with 3.5% to 5% appearing a single time and about 7.9% taken by the ten largest. Sequenced here: normal lung tissue next to the tumor, sampled at surgery. These receptors all come from a male donor with early-stage non-small cell lung cancer.

This clonotype has at least ten counts. The chain uses TRBV7-2 and TRBJ1-2; TRBD1 matches at 9 bases. The CDR3 sequence is 15 residues long. Trimming removed 3 bases from V and 7 bases from J; junction bases left unmatched: 9. CDR1 SGHTA and CDR2 FQGNSA come from the germline V gene. Written as DNA, the CDR3 is TGTGCCAGCAGCTTTACAGCGGGACAGGGCTCTGGCTACACCTTC. Its translation: CASSFTAGQGSGYTF. Full variable domain (outside the CDR3, taken from reference TRBV7-2 and TRBJ1-2): GAGVSQSPSNKVTEKGKDVELRCDPISGHTALYWYRQSLGQGLEFLIYFQGNSAPDKSGLPSDRFSAERTGGSVSTLTIQRTQQEDSAVYLCASSFTAGQGSGYTFGSGTRLTVV.

Details on this clonotype: A much more abundant neighbour one base away suggests this may be a read error. This chain connects TRBV27 to TRBJ1-5, with D unclear. Trimming left V 1 base short and J 6 bases short, with 19 bases between. CDR3 size: 17 residues. Looked up from germline, CDR1 is MNHEY and CDR2 is SMNVEV (reference sequence). The chain's CDR3 is CASSLLKEVRVGQPQHF. The CDR3, as DNA: TGTGCCAGCAGTTTATTGAAGGAGGTTCGGGTCGGTCAGCCCCAGCATTTT.

The chain links TRBV11-2 to TRBJ1-2, with unresolved D. Germline V gene lookup returns CDR1 SGHAT and CDR2 FQNNGV. V lost 4 bases and J 4 bases, leaving 13 bases between the germline ends. The CDR3 runs to 14 residues. The CDR3: CASSSDRRLYGYTF. DNA of the CDR3: TGTGCCAGCAGCTCGGACCGACGTCTCTATGGCTACACCTTC.

This clonotype was seen at least ten times. V and J are TRBV14 and TRBJ2-2; no firm D call. CDR1 is SGHDN and CDR2 is FVKESK in the germline V gene. Trimming removed 4 bases from V and 2 bases from J, with 17 bases in between. The CDR3 loop spans 17 amino acids. The CDR3 nucleotides are TGTGCCAGCAGCCGTTGGGTCGGCGGAATTAACACCGGGGAGCTGTTTTTT. This codes for CASSRWVGGINTGELFF.

In its sample, this clonotype is medium-sized (0.01 to 0.1%). The chain combines TRBV7-9 with TRBJ2-2; TRBD2 matches 10 bases. Looked up from germline, CDR1 is SEHNR and CDR2 is FQNEAQ (reference sequence). This CDR3 is 15 amino acids long. Losses at the gene ends were 3 bases for V and 6 bases for J; bases not matched to a gene: 4. The CDR3 region is CASSFWLAGAGELFF. DNA of the CDR3: TGTGCCAGCAGCTTTTGGCTAGCGGGGGCCGGGGAGCTGTTTTTT.

This clonotype is classed as medium-sized. This chain links TRBV7-8 with TRBJ2-1; a possible D gene is TRBD2 (5 bases). The CDR3 has 13 amino acids. Trimming took off 5 bases at V and 9 bases at J, with 14 bases between the two ends. Germline CDR1 SGHVS, CDR2 FQNEAQ. CDR3 residues: CASSVSKTSEQFF. DNA for the CDR3: TGTGCCAGCAGCGTCTCTAAAACTAGTGAGCAGTTCTTC.